This T cell receptor (beta chain) was observed in a study of spatial heterogeneity in lung cancer. This clonotype has a single count. In TCRdb, the 5' RACE reads were re-called with MiXCR into one record per CDR3 protein. The table lists some 54,000 distinct CDR3 sequences, around 7.7% of them singletons. Time point meaning: blood at routine non-recurrence follow-up after resection. Without sorting, whole RNA was sequenced from tumor, nontumor lung or frozen PBMC. The TCR was taken from a female donor with early-stage non-small cell lung cancer. The material sequenced was PBMCs, taken at follow-up.

The CDR3 region is CASSLTAGNTEAFF. The CDR3 nucleotides read TGCGCCAGCAGCTTAACAGCAGGGAACACTGAAGCTTTCTTT. This chain connects TRBV5-1 to TRBJ1-1; D unclear. This CDR3 contains 14 residues. Between the trimmed V and J ends, which lost 2 bases and 1 base, there was a span of 9 bases. The V gene's germline CDR1 is SGHRS and CDR2 YFSETQ.